This T cell receptor beta chain was identified during a study of blood T cell repertoires in COVID-19. Turning to the study itself: The analysed material was cDNA or gDNA that came from T cells, B-cell-depleted T cells, or PBMCs.

The germline V gene has CDR1 KGHSH and CDR2 LQKENI. CDR3 size: 16 residues. V lost 6 bases to trimming and J lost 1 base, with 15 bases between them. Profiled with immunoSEQ multiplex PCR; TCRdb holds only in-frame clones, not every one. The repertoire holds 100,000 to 150,000 clones, with about 88% as singletons. This chain connects TRBV18 to TRBJ1-4; no definite D call. This TCR came from a woman at least 80 years old with acute or convalescent COVID-19. Sequences were obtained from peripheral blood. Here the CDR3 DNA reads TGTGCCAGCTCGCCATGGGAGACACGAACTAATGAAAAACTGTTTTTT. It translates to CASSPWETRTNEKLFF.